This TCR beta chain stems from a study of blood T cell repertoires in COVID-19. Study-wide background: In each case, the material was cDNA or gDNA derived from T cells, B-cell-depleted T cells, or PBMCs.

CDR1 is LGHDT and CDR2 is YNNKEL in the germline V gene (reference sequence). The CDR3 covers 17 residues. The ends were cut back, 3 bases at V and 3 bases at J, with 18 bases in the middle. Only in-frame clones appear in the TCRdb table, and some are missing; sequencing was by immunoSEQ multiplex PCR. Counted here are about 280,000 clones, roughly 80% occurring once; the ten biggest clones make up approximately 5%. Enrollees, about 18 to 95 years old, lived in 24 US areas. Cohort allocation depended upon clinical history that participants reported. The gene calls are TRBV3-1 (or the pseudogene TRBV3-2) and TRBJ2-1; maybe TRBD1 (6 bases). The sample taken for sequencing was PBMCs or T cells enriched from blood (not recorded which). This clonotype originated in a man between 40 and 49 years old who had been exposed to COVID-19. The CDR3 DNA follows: TGTGCCAGCAGCCATTCCAGGTCCCGGGACATCTACAATGAGCAGTTCTTC. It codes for CASSHSRSRDIYNEQFF.